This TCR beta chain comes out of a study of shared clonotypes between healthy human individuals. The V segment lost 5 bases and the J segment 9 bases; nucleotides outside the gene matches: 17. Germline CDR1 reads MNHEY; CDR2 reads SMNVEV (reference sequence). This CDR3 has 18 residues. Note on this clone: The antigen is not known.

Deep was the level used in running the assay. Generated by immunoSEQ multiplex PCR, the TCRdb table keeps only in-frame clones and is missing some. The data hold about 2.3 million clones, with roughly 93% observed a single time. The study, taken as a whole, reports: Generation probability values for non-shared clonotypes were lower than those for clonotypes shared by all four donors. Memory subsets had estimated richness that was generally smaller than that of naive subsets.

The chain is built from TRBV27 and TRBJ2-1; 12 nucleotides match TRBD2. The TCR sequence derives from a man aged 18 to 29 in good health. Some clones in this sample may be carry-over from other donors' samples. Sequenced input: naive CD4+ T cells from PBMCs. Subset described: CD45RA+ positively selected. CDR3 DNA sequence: TGTGCCAGCAGTCCGGTAGGGGGGCTAGCGGGAGGGCCGGGTGAGCAGTTCTTC. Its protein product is CASSPVGGLAGGPGEQFF.